Below are 7 T cell receptor beta chains sequenced from a single sample in a study of shared clonotypes between healthy human individuals. Assay: immunoSEQ multiplex PCR; the TCRdb copy retains only in-frame clones and omits some. The table lists about 530,000 clones, less than 96% of them singletons, with roughly 0.06% in the top ten. Sequencing input: naive CD4+ T cells sorted from blood. Subset described: CD45RA+ positively selected. The source is a woman under 40 in good health.

The gene calls are TRBV10-1 and TRBJ2-7; D is undetermined. V was trimmed by 1 base and J by 6 bases, leaving 16 bases between them. The CDR3 runs to 15 residues. Germline CDR1 reads WNHNN; CDR2 reads SYGVQD (reference sequence). CDR3 nucleotide sequence: TGCGCCAGCAGTGAGTTGGTGGGTCGCGTCGGCGAGCAGTACTTC. It yields the protein CASSELVGRVGEQYF.

The chain employs TRBV6-5 and TRBJ1-2, with a possible D match to TRBD1 (6 bases). CDR1 is MNHEY and CDR2 is SVGAGI in the germline V gene. V lost 5 bases, J lost 6 bases, and 13 bases lay in between. There are 13 residues in the CDR3. CDR3 sequence: CASSAGGLHGYTF. DNA for the CDR3: TGTGCCAGCAGTGCCGGGGGCTTACATGGCTACACCTTC.

V usage is TRBV19 and J usage is TRBJ1-2; D is ambiguous. This CDR3 contains 12 residues. From germline, CDR1 is LNHDA and CDR2 SQIVND (reference sequence). V shed 5 bases and J shed 1 base, with 5 bases lying between them. For the CDR3, the DNA is TGTGCCAGTAGTCGCAATAACTATGGCTACACCTTC. Its translation: CASSRNNYGYTF.

The chain has TRBV10-2 and TRBJ2-7, with D tentatively TRBD2 (6 bases). The CDR3 has 15 residues. The V end was cut by 2 bases, the J end by 6 bases, with 17 bases between. Germline-derived CDR1 and CDR2 are WSHSY and SAAADI. The CDR3 reads CASSEPGTYQLEQYF. In nucleotides, the CDR3 is TGCGCCAGCAGTGAGCCCGGGACTTATCAACTCGAGCAGTACTTC.

The chain recombines TRBV10-3 with TRBJ1-4; D not certain. CDR3 length: 13 residues. The V gene's germline CDR1 is ENHRY and CDR2 SYGVKD. The V gene lost 8 bases and the J gene lost 7 bases, with 14 bases spanning the gap. CDR3 in amino acids: CAISNIAFEKLFF. In DNA form, the CDR3 reads TGTGCCATCTCCAACATAGCCTTTGAAAAACTGTTTTTT.

This chain uses TRBV6-6 with TRBJ2-1; TRBD1 might be the D (6 bases). The CDR3 has 14 amino acids. Germline V gene data show CDR1 as MNHNY and CDR2 as SVGAGI (reference sequence). V dropped 6 bases and J dropped 15 bases, with 24 bases sitting between them. The CDR3 nucleotides are TGTGCCAGCAGACAGGGATCCAACGGCCCCTCTGGGTTCTTC. Protein: CASRQGSNGPSGFF.

The CDR3 nucleotides are TGTGCCAGCAGTTTTGTCGGGAGGGCCGTCAATGAGCAGTTCTTC. Residues: CASSFVGRAVNEQFF. The rearrangement uses TRBV27 and TRBJ2-1; TRBD2 agrees at 8 bases. The CDR3 runs to 15 residues. V lost 3 bases and J lost 6; bases outside the gene matches: 7. Per the germline V gene, CDR1 is MNHEY and CDR2 is SMNVEV (reference sequence).